The source of this TCR beta chain is a study of long-term antiretroviral therapy in people with HIV. Inclusion required at least two post-ART and at least one pre-ART PBMC samples. Survey-level resolution applied to immunoSEQ assay v3.0. The method was immunoSEQ multiplex PCR; TCRdb's version includes in-frame clones alone and lacks a portion of them. The sample consists of about 20,000 clones, 80% to 85% of them appearing once. As regards this clone: Its antigen is unknown.

Study findings and constraints: Dominance of pre-ART expanded clones persisted, fluctuating and often declining after ART. Despite increasing after ART, diversity remained lower than that of transplant donor controls. Collection of the blood took place between the mid-2000s and the late 2010s. The ART regimens in use then may have been less effective than current ones.

Per the germline V gene, CDR1 is SGHTA and CDR2 is FQGNSA. The CDR3 consists of 13 residues. V shed 7 bases, J shed 8 bases, and the junction held 7 bases outside the gene matches. This specimen consisted of unsorted PBMCs, obtained 1.2 years after starting antiretroviral therapy. This receptor was identified in a woman aged 40 to 55 with HIV. The rearrangement uses TRBV7-2 and TRBJ2-1, with TRBD2 identical over 8 bases. In DNA, the CDR3 is TGTGCCAGCATCCTAGCGGGCGGTGATGAGCAGTTCTTC. Translating it yields CASILAGGDEQFF.